Below, 8 T cell receptor beta chains from the same sample are listed, as sequenced in a study of human T cells and chemical hapten exposure. Time point specified: pre-sensitization, week 0. Noted treatment: therapeutic diphenylcyclopropenone sensitization with weekly scalp DPC. Each CDR3 protein is one row after TCRdb ran MiXCR on the RACE reads. The repertoire includes some 110,000 distinct CDR3 sequences, roughly 12% of them detected once, and over 1.5% sits in the top ten. The specimen comprised whole blood, sampled in connection with sensitization to the hapten diphenylcyclopropenone (DPC). These receptors came from a woman aged 45-59 years with alopecia areata. Some clones in this sample may be carry-over from other donors' samples.

This clonotype turned up a few times. The chain links TRBV6-2 or TRBV6-3 to TRBJ2-1; 10 nucleotides agree with TRBD1. CDR3 length: 15 residues. Germline V lookup: CDR1 MNHEY, CDR2 SVGEGT. With 8 bases clipped from V and 6 bases from J, the junction kept 10 bases outside the gene matches. CDR3 region: CASGTGERSVNEQFF. The CDR3 region has the DNA TGTGCCAGCGGGACAGGGGAGCGAAGTGTCAATGAGCAGTTCTTC.

The rearrangement joins TRBV27 to TRBJ2-5; no reliable D call. In germline, CDR1 is MNHEY, CDR2 SMNVEV (reference sequence). The CDR3 runs 15 residues. V lost 5 bases to trimming and J lost 2 bases, with 15 bases between them. The CDR3: CASSPRVGSQETQYF. For the CDR3, the DNA is TGTGCCAGCAGTCCAAGAGTGGGCTCGCAAGAGACCCAGTACTTC.

This clonotype was seen only a few times. The chain links TRBV4-1 to TRBJ2-3; D remains unclear. The CDR3 covers 14 residues. CDR1 and CDR2 (germline): MGHRA, YSYEKL. V lost 4 bases and J lost 2, with 10 bases in between. DNA for the CDR3: TGCGCCAGCAGCCTTCGTCAGCACACAGATACGCAGTATTTT. Translating it yields CASSLRQHTDTQYF.

This sequence joins TRBV5-6 and TRBJ2-7; D perhaps matches TRBD1 (5 bases). CDR1 SGHDT and CDR2 YYEEEE come from the germline V gene. This CDR3 is 15 amino acids long. With 0 bases removed from V and 3 bases from J, the gap between germline ends came to 13 bases. The CDR3 sequence is CASSLGAGQSYEQYF. CDR3 DNA sequence: TGTGCCAGCAGCTTGGGTGCAGGGCAGAGCTACGAGCAGTACTTC.

This clonotype was recorded a few times. This chain links TRBV5-6 with TRBJ2-3; D gene ambiguous. Germline V gives CDR1 SGHDT, CDR2 YYEEEE. Trimming removed 3 bases from V and 0 bases from J, with 8 bases in between. The CDR3 runs 14 residues. The CDR3 DNA is TGTGCCAGCAGCTGGCTAGGTAGCACAGATACGCAGTATTTT. Encoded protein: CASSWLGSTDTQYF.

Turning to this clonotype: At one boundary the junction diverges from the germline segment, which might be a read error. The V call is TRBV7-8, the J call TRBJ2-7; tentative D call: TRBD1 (6 bases). The CDR3 extends over 11 amino acids. In germline, CDR1 is SGHVS, CDR2 FQNEAQ. The CDR3 loop is CASSFGGRMFF. The DNA of the CDR3 is TGTGCCAGCAGCTTTGGGGGCCGGATGTTCTTC.

This clonotype has a count of ten or more. The chain carries TRBV18 and TRBJ1-5, with unresolved D. Trimming took off 6 bases at V and 2 bases at J, with 14 bases between the two ends. This CDR3 region has 15 residues. Germline CDR1 and CDR2: KGHSH and LQKENI. Written as DNA, the CDR3 is TGTGCCAGCTCCCCGTCCTCAGCGGGCAATCAGCCCCAGCATTTT. Translating it yields CASSPSSAGNQPQHF.

The chain combines TRBV12-3 or TRBV12-4 with TRBJ1-5, with D unresolved. This CDR3 has 13 residues. V was clipped by 6 bases and J by 3 bases, with 9 bases between them. This chain's CDR3 is CASRRGFNQPQHF. Written as DNA, the CDR3 is TGTGCCAGCAGAAGAGGGTTCAATCAGCCCCAGCATTTT.